The 7 T cell receptor beta chains below come from one sample, sequenced in a study of persistence of HIV-infected CD4 T cells. Antigens for these TCRs are unknown. An overlapping HIV-1 Gag peptide pool stimulated these cells at about 1 ug/peptide/mL. CD40L/CD69 double-negative CD45RO-high memory CD4+ T cells were collected. Sequencing used immunoSEQ version 4 in survey mode. The protocol was immunoSEQ multiplex PCR, while the TCRdb copy is restricted to in-frame clones and leaves out a portion. The sample has tens of thousands of clones; about 77% are singletons. Sequencing was performed on CD4+ T cells sorted from PBMCs after roughly 18-hour stimulation, taken from a patient who received antiretroviral therapy. The receptors derive from an adult man with HIV who was CMV-seropositive.

The chain recombines TRBV19 with TRBJ2-1; D is uncertain. This CDR3 is built from 14 residues. Looked up from germline, CDR1 is LNHDA and CDR2 is SQIVND (reference sequence). V lost 1 base to trimming and J lost 10 bases, with 14 bases between them. In nucleotides, the CDR3 is TGTGCCAGTAGTATAGGTGCGTATAGAGTGGAGCAGTTCTTC. It codes for CASSIGAYRVEQFF.

This clone was counted a single time. The V and J genes are TRBV6-5 and TRBJ1-6, with D perhaps matching TRBD1 (6 bases). Germline V gene lookup returns CDR1 MNHEY and CDR2 SVGAGI. V shed 9 bases and J shed 7 bases, with 16 bases lying between them. The CDR3 is 14 residues long. CDR3 residues: CASKTGSLNSPLHF. The CDR3 DNA follows: TGTGCCAGTAAAACAGGGAGCCTAAATTCACCCCTCCACTTT.

V usage is TRBV5-1 and J usage is TRBJ2-7; 12 bases map to TRBD1. After removal of 3 bases from V and 5 bases from J, the junction contained 6 bases not matched to a gene. Germline loops: CDR1 SGHRS, CDR2 YFSETQ. There are 15 residues in the CDR3. The CDR3 sequence is CASSSGQGALDEQYF. CDR3 DNA: TGCGCCAGCAGCTCGGGACAGGGGGCTTTGGACGAGCAGTACTTC.

The V gene is TRBV24-1, the J gene TRBJ2-2; no definite D call. Germline lookup yields CDR1 KGHDR and CDR2 SFDVKD. The CDR3 totals 12 residues. Trimming removed 10 bases from V and 7 bases from J, with 12 bases in between. CDR3 nucleotide sequence: TGTGCCACAGCCTCGAGTAGCGGGGAGCTGTTTTTT. Translated, it gives CATASSSGELFF.

V gene TRBV2 combines with J gene TRBJ1-6, with TRBD1 as a possible D gene (5 bases). Germline CDR1 is SNHLY and CDR2 is FYNNEI. Trimming removed 4 bases at V and 6 bases at J, with 16 bases between. This CDR3 has 16 residues. The CDR3 DNA is TGTGCCAGCAGTGTGGAGTCAGGGAGAAGTAATTCACCCCTCCACTTT. It is translated as CASSVESGRSNSPLHF.

This rearrangement joins TRBV12-3 or TRBV12-4 to TRBJ1-2; 7 nucleotides match TRBD1. This CDR3 has 13 amino acids. The V segment lost 7 bases and the J segment 4 bases; nucleotides outside the gene matches: 6. CDR3 in amino acids: CASKDDRAYGYTF. CDR3 bases: TGTGCCAGCAAGGATGACAGGGCCTATGGCTACACCTTC.

V gene TRBV6-5 combines with J gene TRBJ2-1, with D possibly matching TRBD2 (6 bases). The CDR3 runs 13 residues. Germline values: CDR1 MNHEY, CDR2 SVGAGI. Deletions cut 2 bases from V and 10 bases from J, with 12 bases between. Here the CDR3 DNA reads TGTGCCAGCAGTTACCCCGGGACTTCCGAGCAGTTCTTC. Translating gives CASSYPGTSEQFF.